A single count supports the clone carrying this T cell receptor beta chain. The target antigen is unknown. Amplification used 60 Vbeta primers and 13 Jbeta primers. Clones were read by immunoSEQ multiplex PCR, and TCRdb kept only the in-frame ones, dropping some. In the table there are roughly 160,000 clones, about 85% of which are singletons. The data originate from a study of cytomegalovirus exposure and HLA in healthy donors. Study-level findings and limits: A later analysis reported that several of the most significant clusters appeared to be linked to common viral pathogens, among them Epstein-Barr virus. The likely origin of a cluster of highly shared sequence variants was a sequencing artifact. Presence/absence analyses assumed roughly uniform sequencing depth across donors, which may not hold.

Trimming stripped 0 bases from V and 5 bases from J, with 11 bases between. CDR3 length: 14 amino acids. Germline CDR1 is MGHRA and CDR2 is YSYEKL. The V gene is TRBV4-1, the J gene TRBJ2-7; TRBD1 is a possible D gene (5 bases). The material sequenced was PBMCs. This sequence was found in a boy aged 2 to 10 in good health and CMV-seronegative. The CDR3 DNA reads TGCGCCAGCAGCCAAGAACGTTTCAGGGACGAGCAGTACTTC. Translating gives CASSQERFRDEQYF.